These 2 T cell receptor beta chains originate from one sample sequenced in a study of cytomegalovirus exposure and HLA in healthy donors. The PCR contained 60 Vbeta and 13 Jbeta primers. This table comes from immunoSEQ multiplex PCR, and its TCRdb copy is limited to in-frame clones, with some not included. This sample has around 150,000 clones, with over 70% found just once. What was sequenced was PBMCs. These receptors came from a middle-aged woman in good health and CMV-seronegative.

The rearrangement uses TRBV29-1 and TRBJ2-7, with no clear D. The CDR3 runs to 12 residues. The V end was cut by 6 bases, the J end by 3 bases, with 12 bases between. CDR1 is SQVTM, CDR2 ANQGSEA, per germline. The CDR3 bases are TGCAGCGTCTCCTCCGAGAGCTACGAGCAGTACTTC. It codes for CSVSSESYEQYF.

The chain couples TRBV2 to TRBJ2-7; 7 nucleotides align to TRBD1. The germline CDR1 and CDR2 sequences are SNHLY and FYNNEI. Trimming took 2 bases from V and 6 from J; bases not matched to a gene: 7. The CDR3 contains 14 residues. The CDR3 DNA reads as TGTGCCAGCAGTGAAACGGGACAGAGGGGCGAGCAGTACTTC. It specifies CASSETGQRGEQYF.